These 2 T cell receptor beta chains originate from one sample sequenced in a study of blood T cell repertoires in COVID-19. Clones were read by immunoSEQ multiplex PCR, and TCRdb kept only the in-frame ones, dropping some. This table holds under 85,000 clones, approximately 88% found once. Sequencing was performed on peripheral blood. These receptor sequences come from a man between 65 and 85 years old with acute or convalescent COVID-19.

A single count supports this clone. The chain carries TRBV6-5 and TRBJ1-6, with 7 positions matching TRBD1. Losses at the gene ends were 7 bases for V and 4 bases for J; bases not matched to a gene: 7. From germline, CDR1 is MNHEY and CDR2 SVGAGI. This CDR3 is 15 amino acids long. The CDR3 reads CASTVEGAYNSPLHF. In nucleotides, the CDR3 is TGTGCCAGCACCGTCGAGGGGGCTTATAATTCACCCCTCCACTTT.

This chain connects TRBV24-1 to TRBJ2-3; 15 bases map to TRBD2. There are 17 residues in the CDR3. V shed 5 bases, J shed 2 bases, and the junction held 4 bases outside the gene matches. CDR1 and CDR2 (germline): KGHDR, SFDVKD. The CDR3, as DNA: TGTGCCACCAGTGGGGGACTAGCGGGGGGCCTCACAGATACGCAGTATTTT. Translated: CATSGGLAGGLTDTQYF.